The next 11 T cell receptor beta chains were all read from a single sample in a study of cytomegalovirus exposure and HLA in healthy donors listed by TCRdb under 2017. The library relied on the immunoSEQ multiplex PCR assay. For the multiplex PCR, a mixture combining 60 forward primers for TCR Vbeta segments and 13 reverse primers for TCR Jbeta segments was used. TCRdb carries this immuneACCESS record with in-frame sequences only. Its versions omit some clonotypes, under half of them owing to an unresolved V gene in the studies checked, with the rest unexplained. A total of over 100,000 clones appear in this sample, over 9% of them only once. 5.8% of the sample is taken by the ten largest. Sequenced input: PBMCs. These receptors all come from a man aged 35-49 years in good health and CMV-seropositive.

This clone was counted only a few times. The chain recombines TRBV6-5 with TRBJ1-3; 8 bases agree with TRBD1. In germline, CDR1 is MNHEY, CDR2 SVGAGI. The CDR3 totals 16 residues. Trimming at V came to 4 bases and at J to 4 bases, leaving 9 bases not matched to a gene. DNA for the CDR3: TGTGCCAGCAGTTCCGGAGGGACAGGCGCAGGAAACACCATATATTTT. Translated, it gives CASSSGGTGAGNTIYF.

This clone was counted a few times. V is TRBV7-9 and J is TRBJ2-2; 9 bases line up with TRBD2. The germline gives CDR1 SEHNR, CDR2 FQNEAQ (reference sequence). CDR3 length: 16 amino acids. Losses at the gene ends were 6 bases for V and 5 bases for J; bases not matched to a gene: 10. CDR3: CASSSNSGSGTGELFF. CDR3 DNA: TGTGCCAGCAGTTCAAATAGCGGGAGTGGAACCGGGGAGCTGTTTTTT.

Here the CDR3 reads CASSPTRLGPTYEQYF. Written as DNA, the CDR3 is TGTGCCAGCAGCCCAACCCGGCTTGGGCCCACCTACGAGCAGTACTTC. The chain is built from TRBV7-9 and TRBJ2-7; D call uncertain. Trimming pared 5 bases from V and 2 bases from J, leaving 19 bases between. The CDR3 is 16 residues long. Germline V gene lookup returns CDR1 SEHNR and CDR2 FQNEAQ (reference sequence).

The V call is TRBV28, the J call TRBJ2-3; tentatively, D is TRBD1 (5 bases). Germline V gene sequence: CDR1 MDHEN, CDR2 SYDVKM. Trimming shortened V by 6 bases and J by 4 bases, and 11 bases separated the two germline ends. The CDR3 runs 13 residues. CDR3 region: CASSQGRADTQYF. Here the CDR3 DNA reads TGTGCCAGCAGCCAGGGTAGGGCAGATACGCAGTATTTT.

Only a few counts were recorded for this clone. This chain links TRBV9 with TRBJ2-7; 7 nucleotides align to TRBD2. The CDR3 loop spans 14 amino acids. Trimming took 3 bases from V and 5 from J; bases not matched to a gene: 8. Looked up from germline, CDR1 is SGDLS and CDR2 is YYNGEE. DNA for the CDR3: TGTGCCAGCAGCGAACGGGACTATTTTAACGAGCAGTACTTC. Its translation is CASSERDYFNEQYF.

This rearrangement joins TRBV27 to TRBJ1-1; D gene uncertain. The germline CDR1 and CDR2 sequences are MNHEY and SMNVEV (reference sequence). The CDR3 has 14 amino acids. Trimming stripped 3 bases from V and 1 base from J, with 9 bases between. The CDR3 DNA follows: TGTGCCAGCAGTTTTTTTGGGCCGAACACTGAAGCTTTCTTT. Translated: CASSFFGPNTEAFF.

The V call is TRBV5-1, the J call TRBJ2-5; TRBD2 matches 7 bases. The CDR3 has 14 residues. Germline assignment: CDR1 SGHRS and CDR2 YFSETQ. V shed 0 bases, J shed 5 bases, and the junction held 4 bases outside the gene matches. The CDR3 coding sequence is TGCGCCAGCAGCTTGGCCCTGGGGGGGGAGACCCAGTACTTC. This sequence encodes CASSLALGGETQYF.

This clone was seen a handful of times. The chain couples TRBV13 to TRBJ2-5; TRBD2 aligns across 8 bases. In germline, CDR1 is PRHDT, CDR2 FYEKMQ (reference sequence). CDR3 length equals 14 residues. The J segment lost 5 bases and the V segment lost 4 bases, leaving 6 bases of the junction unmatched. The CDR3 loop is CASSSGLGWETQYF. The CDR3 DNA is TGTGCCAGCAGCTCGGGACTAGGGTGGGAGACCCAGTACTTC.

V is TRBV7-9 and J is TRBJ1-1; D not resolved. The CDR3 has 14 amino acids. Trimming pared 7 bases from V and 6 bases from J, leaving 18 bases between. In germline, CDR1 is SEHNR, CDR2 FQNEAQ (reference sequence). The CDR3 protein is CASTSGSRSPEAFF. CDR3 nucleotides: TGTGCCAGCACTTCCGGTAGCCGGAGCCCTGAAGCTTTCTTT.

The chain uses TRBV14 and TRBJ2-7, with no clear D. There are 14 residues in the CDR3. The ends were cut back, 0 bases at V and 0 bases at J, with 6 bases in the middle. Per the germline V gene, CDR1 is SGHDN and CDR2 is FVKESK. The CDR3 here is CASSQEPHSYEQYF. In nucleotides, the CDR3 is TGTGCCAGCAGCCAAGAACCACACTCCTACGAGCAGTACTTC. Based on the CDR3 plus reference TRBV14 and TRBJ2-7, the full variable domain is EAGVTQFPSHSVIEKGQTVTLRCDPISGHDNLYWYRRVMGKEIKFLLHFVKESKQDESGMPNNRFLAERTGGTYSTLKVQPAELEDSGVYFCASSQEPHSYEQYFGPGTRLTVT.

The chain carries TRBV7-9 and TRBJ1-3; perhaps TRBD1 as D (6 bases). This CDR3 contains 14 residues. Germline values: CDR1 SEHNR, CDR2 FQNEAQ (reference sequence). V lost 2 bases to trimming and J lost 4 bases, with 9 bases between them. Written as DNA, the CDR3 is TGTGCCAGCAGCTTATGGACAGACGGAAACACCATATATTTT. It specifies CASSLWTDGNTIYF.